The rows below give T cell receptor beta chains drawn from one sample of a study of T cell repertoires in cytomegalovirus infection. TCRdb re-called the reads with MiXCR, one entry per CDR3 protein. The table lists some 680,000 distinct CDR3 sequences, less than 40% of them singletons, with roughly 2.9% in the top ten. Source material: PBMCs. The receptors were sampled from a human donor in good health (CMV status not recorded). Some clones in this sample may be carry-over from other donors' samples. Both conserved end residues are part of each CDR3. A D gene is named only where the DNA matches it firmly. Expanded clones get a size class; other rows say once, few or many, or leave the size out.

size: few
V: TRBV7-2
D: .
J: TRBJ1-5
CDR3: CASSLSPPNQPQHF
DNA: TGTGCCAGCAGCCTTAGCCCCCCTAATCAGCCCCAGCATTTT

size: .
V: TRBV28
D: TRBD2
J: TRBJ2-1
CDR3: CASTPLAGVVNEQFF
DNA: TGTGCCAGCACCCCTCTAGCGGGAGTAGTGAATGAGCAGTTCTTC

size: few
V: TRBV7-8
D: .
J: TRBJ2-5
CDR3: CASTPTGGGSQGTQYF
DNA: TGTGCCAGCACCCCTACCGGTGGCGGGTCACAGGGGACCCAGTACTTC

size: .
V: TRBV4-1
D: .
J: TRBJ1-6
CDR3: CASSQAGLPPLHF
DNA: TGCGCCAGCAGCCAAGCTGGACTCCCACCCCTCCACTTT

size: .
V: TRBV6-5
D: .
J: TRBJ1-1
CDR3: CASSYARSLGGGEAFF
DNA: TGTGCCAGCAGTTACGCCCGGTCGCTCGGGGGAGGGGAAGCTTTCTTT

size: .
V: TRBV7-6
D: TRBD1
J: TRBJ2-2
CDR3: CASTPDRGARELFF
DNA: TGTGCCAGCACCCCGGACAGGGGGGCCCGGGAGCTGTTTTTT

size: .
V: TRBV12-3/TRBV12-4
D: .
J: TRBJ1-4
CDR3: CASSLGARAAEKRFF
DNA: TGTGCCAGCAGTTTAGGGGCTCGAGCCGCTGAAAAACGGTTTTTT

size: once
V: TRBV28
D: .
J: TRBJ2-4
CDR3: CASNVAKNIQYF
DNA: TGTGCCAGCAATGTAGCCAAAAACATTCAGTACTTC

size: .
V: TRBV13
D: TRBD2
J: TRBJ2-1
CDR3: CASRPSGRAGNEQFF
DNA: TGTGCCAGCAGACCGAGCGGGAGGGCCGGCAATGAGCAGTTCTTC

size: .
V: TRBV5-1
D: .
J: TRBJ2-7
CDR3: CASSRGGGEQYF
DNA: TGCGCCAGCAGCCGAGGGGGTGGCGAGCAGTACTTC

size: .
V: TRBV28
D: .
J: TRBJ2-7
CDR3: CASSLTEGLHEQYF
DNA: TGTGCCAGCAGCCTCACGGAGGGCCTGCACGAGCAGTACTTC

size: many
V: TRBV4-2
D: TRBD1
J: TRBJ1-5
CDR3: CASSQDPMGTANQPQHF
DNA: TGTGCCAGCAGCCAAGATCCTATGGGGACAGCTAATCAGCCCCAGCATTTT

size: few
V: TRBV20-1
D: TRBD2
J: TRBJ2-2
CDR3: CSARPGTSGRTGELFF
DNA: TGCAGTGCTAGACCTGGGACTAGCGGGAGGACCGGGGAGCTGTTTTTT

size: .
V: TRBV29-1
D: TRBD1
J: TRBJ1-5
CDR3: CSVGTGVNQPQHF
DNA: TGCAGCGTGGGGACAGGCGTCAATCAGCCCCAGCATTTT

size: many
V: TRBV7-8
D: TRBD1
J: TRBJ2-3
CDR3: CASSMRGAGGATDTQYF
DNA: TGTGCCAGCAGCATGCGTGGGGCAGGGGGAGCCACAGATACGCAGTATTTT

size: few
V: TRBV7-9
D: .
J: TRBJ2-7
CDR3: CASSLAGDIANYEQYF
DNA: TGTGCCAGCAGCTTAGCCGGAGACATTGCCAACTACGAGCAGTACTTC

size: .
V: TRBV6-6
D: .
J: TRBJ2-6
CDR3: CAIHQSGANVLTF
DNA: TGTGCCATTCACCAGTCTGGGGCCAACGTCCTGACTTTC

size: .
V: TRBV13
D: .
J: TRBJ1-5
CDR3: CASSLGARGQPQHF
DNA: TGTGCCAGCAGCTTAGGCGCACGAGGTCAGCCCCAGCATTTT

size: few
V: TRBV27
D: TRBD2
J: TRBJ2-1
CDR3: CASRRGGTLNEQFF
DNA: TGTGCCAGCCGACGGGGGGGCACGCTGAATGAGCAGTTCTTC

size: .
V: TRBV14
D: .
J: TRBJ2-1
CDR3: CASSQDVDSYNYPEQFF
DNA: TGTGCCAGCAGCCAAGACGTCGACTCCTACAACTACCCTGAGCAGTTCTTC

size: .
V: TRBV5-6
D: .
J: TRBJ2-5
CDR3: CASSNPRARETQYF
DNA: TGTGCCAGCAGCAACCCCCGGGCAAGGGAGACCCAGTACTTC

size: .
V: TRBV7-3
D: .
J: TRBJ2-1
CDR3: CASSLRAFNKGDKYNEQFF
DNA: TGTGCCAGCAGCTTAAGGGCCTTTAACAAGGGTGACAAGTACAATGAGCAGTTCTTC

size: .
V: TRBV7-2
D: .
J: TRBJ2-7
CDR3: CASSSGFYSSYEQYF
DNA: TGTGCCAGCAGCTCCGGGTTCTACAGCTCCTACGAGCAGTACTTC

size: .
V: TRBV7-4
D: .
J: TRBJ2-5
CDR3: CAKQGLSETQYF
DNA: TGTGCCAAACAGGGATTGTCTGAGACCCAGTACTTC

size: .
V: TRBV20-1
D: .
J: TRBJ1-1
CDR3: CSAGTGWTEAFF
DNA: TGCAGTGCTGGTACAGGGTGGACTGAAGCTTTCTTT

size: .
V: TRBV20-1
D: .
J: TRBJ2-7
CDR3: CSARDQGTGALTEQYF
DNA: TGCAGTGCTAGAGACCAAGGGACGGGAGCTCTTACCGAGCAGTACTTC

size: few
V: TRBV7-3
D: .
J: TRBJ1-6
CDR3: CASSLSRDSPLHF
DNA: TGTGCCAGCAGCTTAAGCAGGGATTCACCCCTCCACTTT

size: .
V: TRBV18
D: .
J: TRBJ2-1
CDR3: CASSPVARSFNEQFF
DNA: TGTGCCAGCTCACCAGTAGCCCGATCGTTCAATGAGCAGTTCTTC

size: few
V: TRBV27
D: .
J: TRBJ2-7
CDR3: CASSLLGGEEQYF
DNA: TGTGCCAGCAGTTTATTAGGCGGAGAGGAGCAGTACTTC

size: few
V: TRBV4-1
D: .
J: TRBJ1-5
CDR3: CASSLQTGGDQPQHF
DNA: TGCGCCAGCAGCCTCCAGACAGGCGGGGATCAGCCCCAGCATTTT

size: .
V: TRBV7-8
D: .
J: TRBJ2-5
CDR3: CASSLGSFQETQYF
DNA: TGTGCCAGCAGCTTAGGCAGTTTCCAAGAGACCCAGTACTTC

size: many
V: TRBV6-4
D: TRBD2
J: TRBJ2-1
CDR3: CASSGTSSYNEQFF
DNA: TGTGCCAGCAGTGGGACTAGCTCCTACAATGAGCAGTTCTTC

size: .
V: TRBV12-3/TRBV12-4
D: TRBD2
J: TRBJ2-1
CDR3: CASSLLAGGLSEQFF
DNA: TGTGCCAGCAGCCTGCTAGCGGGAGGGCTCAGTGAGCAGTTCTTC

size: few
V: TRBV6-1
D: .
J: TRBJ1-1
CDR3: CASSTSQGRAEAFF
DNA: TGTGCCAGCAGTACCTCACAGGGAAGGGCTGAAGCTTTCTTT

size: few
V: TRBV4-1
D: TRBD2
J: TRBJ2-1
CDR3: CASSQPKSGGRFYNEQFF
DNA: TGCGCCAGCAGCCAACCTAAAAGCGGGGGGCGGTTCTACAATGAGCAGTTCTTC

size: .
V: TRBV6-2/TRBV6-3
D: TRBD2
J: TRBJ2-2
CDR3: CSSKGAGDTGELFF
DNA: TGTTCCAGCAAGGGAGCGGGAGACACCGGGGAGCTGTTTTTT

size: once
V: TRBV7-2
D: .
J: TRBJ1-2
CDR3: CASSLLILDGYTF
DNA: TGTGCCAGCAGCTTGTTGATCCTAGATGGCTACACCTTC

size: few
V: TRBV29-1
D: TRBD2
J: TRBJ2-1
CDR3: CSVVFVASGEIEYNEQFF
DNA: TGCAGCGTTGTTTTTGTGGCTAGCGGGGAAATCGAATACAATGAGCAGTTCTTC

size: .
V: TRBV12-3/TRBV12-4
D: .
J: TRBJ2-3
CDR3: CASNLYLGGDTQYF
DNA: TGTGCCAGCAACCTTTACCTGGGGGGAGATACGCAGTATTTT

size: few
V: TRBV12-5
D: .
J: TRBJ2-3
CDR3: CASGLDFGADTQYF
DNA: TGTGCTAGTGGTTTGGATTTCGGGGCTGATACGCAGTATTTT

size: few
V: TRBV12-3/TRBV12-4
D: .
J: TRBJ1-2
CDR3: CASSSGRYYGYTF
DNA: TGTGCCAGCAGTTCCGGCAGATACTATGGCTACACCTTC

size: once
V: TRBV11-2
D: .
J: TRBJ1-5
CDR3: CASSQARTTDSPNQPQHF
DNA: TGTGCCAGCAGCCAAGCAAGGACAACCGACAGCCCTAATCAGCCCCAGCATTTT

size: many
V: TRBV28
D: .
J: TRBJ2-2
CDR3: CASSRGTGELFF
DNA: TGTGCCAGCAGCCGAGGGACCGGGGAGCTGTTTTTT

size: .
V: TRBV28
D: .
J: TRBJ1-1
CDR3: CASSFIAVNTEAFF
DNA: TGTGCCAGCAGTTTCATCGCAGTGAACACTGAAGCTTTCTTT

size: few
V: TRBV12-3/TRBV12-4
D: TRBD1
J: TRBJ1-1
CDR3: CASSNRGGNPEAFF
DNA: TGTGCCAGCAGTAACAGGGGAGGGAACCCTGAAGCTTTCTTT

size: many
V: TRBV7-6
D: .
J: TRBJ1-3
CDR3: CASSLIPGQNSGNTIYF
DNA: TGTGCCAGCAGCTTAATTCCGGGACAAAACTCTGGAAACACCATATATTTT

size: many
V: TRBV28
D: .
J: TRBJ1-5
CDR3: CASSSGPGAQHF
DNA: TGTGCCAGCAGTTCGGGCCCAGGAGCCCAGCATTTT

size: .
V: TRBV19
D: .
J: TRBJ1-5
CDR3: CASSIGGWQPQHF
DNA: TGTGCCAGTAGTATAGGGGGCTGGCAGCCCCAGCATTTT

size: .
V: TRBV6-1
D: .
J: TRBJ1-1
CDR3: CASLIGPNTEAFF
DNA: TGTGCCAGTCTTATTGGCCCGAACACTGAAGCTTTCTTT

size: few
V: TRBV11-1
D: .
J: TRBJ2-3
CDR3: CASSLDSGPDTQYF
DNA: TGTGCCAGCAGCTTAGATTCTGGCCCAGATACGCAGTATTTT

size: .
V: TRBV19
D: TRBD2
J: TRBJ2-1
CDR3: CASSILTSGRGNEQFF
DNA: TGTGCCAGTAGTATCCTGACTAGCGGGAGGGGCAATGAGCAGTTCTTC

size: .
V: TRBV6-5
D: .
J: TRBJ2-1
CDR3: CASSRPGRGKGNEQFF
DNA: TGTGCCAGCAGCCGCCCCGGCAGGGGAAAGGGCAATGAGCAGTTCTTC

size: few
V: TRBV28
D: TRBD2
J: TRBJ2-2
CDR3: CASSPVAGDDTGELFF
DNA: TGTGCCAGCAGCCCAGTAGCGGGAGACGACACCGGGGAGCTGTTTTTT